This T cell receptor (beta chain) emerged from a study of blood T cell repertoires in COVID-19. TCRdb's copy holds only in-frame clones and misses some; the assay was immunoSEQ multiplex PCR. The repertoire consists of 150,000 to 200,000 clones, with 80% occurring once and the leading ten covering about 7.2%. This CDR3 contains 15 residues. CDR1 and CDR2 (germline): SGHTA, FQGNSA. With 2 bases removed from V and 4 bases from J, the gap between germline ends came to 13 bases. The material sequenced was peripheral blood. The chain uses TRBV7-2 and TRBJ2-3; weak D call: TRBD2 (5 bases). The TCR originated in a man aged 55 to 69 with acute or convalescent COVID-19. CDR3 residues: CASSLLASSSDTQYF. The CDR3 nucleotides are TGTGCCAGCAGCTTATTGGCTAGCAGCTCAGATACGCAGTATTTT. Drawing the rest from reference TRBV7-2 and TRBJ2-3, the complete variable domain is GAGVSQSPSNKVTEKGKDVELRCDPISGHTALYWYRQSLGQGLEFLIYFQGNSAPDKSGLPSDRFSAERTGGSVSTLTIQRTQQEDSAVYLCASSLLASSSDTQYFGPGTRLTVL.